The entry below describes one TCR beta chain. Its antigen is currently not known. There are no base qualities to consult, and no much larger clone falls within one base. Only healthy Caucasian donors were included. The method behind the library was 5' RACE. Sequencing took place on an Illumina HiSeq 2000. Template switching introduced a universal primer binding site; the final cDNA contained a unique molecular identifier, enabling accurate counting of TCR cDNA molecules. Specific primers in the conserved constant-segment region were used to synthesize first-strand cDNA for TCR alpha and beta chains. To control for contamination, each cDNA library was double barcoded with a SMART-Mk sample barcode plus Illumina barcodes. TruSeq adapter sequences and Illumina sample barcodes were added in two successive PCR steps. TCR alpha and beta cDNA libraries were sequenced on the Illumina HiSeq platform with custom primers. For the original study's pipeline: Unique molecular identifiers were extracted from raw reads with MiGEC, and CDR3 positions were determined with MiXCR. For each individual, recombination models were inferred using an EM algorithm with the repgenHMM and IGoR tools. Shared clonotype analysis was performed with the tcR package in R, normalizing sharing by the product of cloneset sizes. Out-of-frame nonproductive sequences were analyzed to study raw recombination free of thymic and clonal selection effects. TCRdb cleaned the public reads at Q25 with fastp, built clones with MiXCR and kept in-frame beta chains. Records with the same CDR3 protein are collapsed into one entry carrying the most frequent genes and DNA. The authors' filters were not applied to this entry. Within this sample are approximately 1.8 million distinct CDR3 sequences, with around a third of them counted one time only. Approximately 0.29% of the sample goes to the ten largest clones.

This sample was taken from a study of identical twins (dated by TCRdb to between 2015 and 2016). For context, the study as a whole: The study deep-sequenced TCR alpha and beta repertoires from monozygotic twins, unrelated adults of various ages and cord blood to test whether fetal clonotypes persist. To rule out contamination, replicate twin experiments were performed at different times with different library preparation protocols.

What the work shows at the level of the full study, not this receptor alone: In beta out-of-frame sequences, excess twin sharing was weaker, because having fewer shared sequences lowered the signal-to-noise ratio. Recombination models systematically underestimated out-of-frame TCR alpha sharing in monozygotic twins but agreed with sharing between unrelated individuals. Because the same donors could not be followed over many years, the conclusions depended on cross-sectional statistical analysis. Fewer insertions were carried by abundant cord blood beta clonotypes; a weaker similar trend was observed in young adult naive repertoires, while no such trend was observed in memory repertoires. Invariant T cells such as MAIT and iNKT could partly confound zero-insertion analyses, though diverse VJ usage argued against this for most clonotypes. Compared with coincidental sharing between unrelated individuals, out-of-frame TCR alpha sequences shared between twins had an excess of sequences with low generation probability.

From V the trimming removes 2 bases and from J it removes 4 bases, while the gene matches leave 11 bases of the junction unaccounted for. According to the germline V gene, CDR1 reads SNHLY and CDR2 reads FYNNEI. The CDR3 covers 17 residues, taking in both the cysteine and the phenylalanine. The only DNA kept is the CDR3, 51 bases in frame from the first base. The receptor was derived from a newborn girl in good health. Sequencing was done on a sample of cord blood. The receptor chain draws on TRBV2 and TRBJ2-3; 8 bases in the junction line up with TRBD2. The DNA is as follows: TGTGCCAGCAGTGAATGGGCCTGGAGCGGGGGACCAGATACGCAGTATTTT. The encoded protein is CASSEWAWSGGPDTQYF.